This T cell receptor (beta chain) derives from a study of CD4+ T cells in melanoma. CDR1 is SGHVS, CDR2 FQNEAQ, per germline. V lost 5 bases, J lost 4 bases, and 6 bases lay in between. The CDR3 is made up of 11 amino acids. TCRdb keeps only in-frame clones here, not all; method: immunoSEQ multiplex PCR. The table records around 130,000 clones, 80% to 95% of them present only once. Concerning this clone itself: Its target is unknown.

Whole-study results and caveats: Reportedly, melanoma neoantigen-specific CD4+ T cells showed varied differentiation states. A reported correlation linked neoantigen-specific CD4+ T cells to CD8+, macrophage and B cell function.

This TCR came from a human donor with melanoma. This chain links TRBV7-8 with TRBJ2-7; D unresolved. The chain's CDR3 is CASSPSYEQYF. The CDR3 region has the DNA TGTGCCAGCAGCCCATCTTACGAGCAGTACTTC.